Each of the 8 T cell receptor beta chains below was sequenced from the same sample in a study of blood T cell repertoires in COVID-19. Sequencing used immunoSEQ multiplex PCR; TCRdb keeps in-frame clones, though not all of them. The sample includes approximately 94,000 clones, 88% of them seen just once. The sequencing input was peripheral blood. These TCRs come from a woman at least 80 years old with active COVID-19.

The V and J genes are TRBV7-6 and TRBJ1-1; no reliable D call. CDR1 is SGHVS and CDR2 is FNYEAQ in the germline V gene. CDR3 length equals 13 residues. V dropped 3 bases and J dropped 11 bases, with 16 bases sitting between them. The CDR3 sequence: CASSFGSDTVAFF. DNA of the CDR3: TGTGCCAGCAGCTTCGGGTCTGATACGGTGGCTTTCTTT.

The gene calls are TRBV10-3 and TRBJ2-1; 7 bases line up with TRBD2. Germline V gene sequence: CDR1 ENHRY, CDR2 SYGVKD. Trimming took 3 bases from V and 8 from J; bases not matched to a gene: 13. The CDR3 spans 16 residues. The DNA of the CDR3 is TGTGCCATCAGTGATACGACTAGCAACTTGAGCGATGAGCAGTTCTTC. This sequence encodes CAISDTTSNLSDEQFF.

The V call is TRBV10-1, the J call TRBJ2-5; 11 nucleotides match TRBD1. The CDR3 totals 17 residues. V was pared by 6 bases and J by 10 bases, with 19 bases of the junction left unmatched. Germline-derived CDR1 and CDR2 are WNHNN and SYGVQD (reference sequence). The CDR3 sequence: CASRRDRGISATNGQYF. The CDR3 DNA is TGCGCCAGCAGACGGGACAGGGGGATATCTGCTACGAATGGCCAGTACTTC.

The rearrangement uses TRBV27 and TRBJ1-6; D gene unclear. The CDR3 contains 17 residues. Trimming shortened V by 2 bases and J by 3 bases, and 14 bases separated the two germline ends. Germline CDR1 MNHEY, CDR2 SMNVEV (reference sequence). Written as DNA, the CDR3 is TGTGCCAGCAGTTTACGGAAGCGGGGAGGCTATAATTCACCCCTCCACTTT. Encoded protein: CASSLRKRGGYNSPLHF.

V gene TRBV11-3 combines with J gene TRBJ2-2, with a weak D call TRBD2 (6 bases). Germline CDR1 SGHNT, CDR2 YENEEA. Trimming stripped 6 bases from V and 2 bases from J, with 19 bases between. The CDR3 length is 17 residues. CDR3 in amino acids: CASRPRGGPENTGELFF. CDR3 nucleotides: TGTGCCAGCAGACCTCGCGGAGGGCCAGAAAACACCGGGGAGCTGTTTTTT.

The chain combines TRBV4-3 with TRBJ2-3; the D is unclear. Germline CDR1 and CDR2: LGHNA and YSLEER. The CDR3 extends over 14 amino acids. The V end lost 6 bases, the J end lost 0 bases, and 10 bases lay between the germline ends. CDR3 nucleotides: TGCGCCAGCAGTCTAACCGTGAGCACAGATACGCAGTATTTT. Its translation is CASSLTVSTDTQYF.

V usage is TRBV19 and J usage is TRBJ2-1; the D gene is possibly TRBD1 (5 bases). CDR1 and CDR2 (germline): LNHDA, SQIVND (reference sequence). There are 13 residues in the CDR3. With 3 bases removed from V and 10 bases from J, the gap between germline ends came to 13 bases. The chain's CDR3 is CASSIISGLEQFF. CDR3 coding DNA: TGTGCCAGTAGTATTATTTCAGGGTTGGAGCAGTTCTTC.

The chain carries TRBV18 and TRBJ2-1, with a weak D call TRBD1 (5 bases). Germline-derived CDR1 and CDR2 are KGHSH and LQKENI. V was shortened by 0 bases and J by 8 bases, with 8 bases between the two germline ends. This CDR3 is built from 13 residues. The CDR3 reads CASSPPGVDEQFF. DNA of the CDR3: TGTGCCAGCTCACCACCAGGGGTCGATGAGCAGTTCTTC. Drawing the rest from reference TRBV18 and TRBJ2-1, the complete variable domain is NAGVMQNPRHLVRRRGQEARLRCSPMKGHSHVYWYRQLPEEGLKFMVYLQKENIIDESGMPKERFSAEFPKEGPSILRIQQVVRGDSAAYFCASSPPGVDEQFFGPGTRLTVL.